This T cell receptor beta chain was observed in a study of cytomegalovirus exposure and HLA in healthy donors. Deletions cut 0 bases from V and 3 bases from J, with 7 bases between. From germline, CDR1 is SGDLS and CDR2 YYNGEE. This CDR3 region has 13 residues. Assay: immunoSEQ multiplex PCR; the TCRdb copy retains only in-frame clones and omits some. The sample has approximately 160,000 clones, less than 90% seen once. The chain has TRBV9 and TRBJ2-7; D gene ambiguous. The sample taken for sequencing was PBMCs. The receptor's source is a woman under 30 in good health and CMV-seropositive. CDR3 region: CASSVESGYEQYF. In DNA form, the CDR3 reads TGTGCCAGCAGCGTAGAATCCGGCTACGAGCAGTACTTC.